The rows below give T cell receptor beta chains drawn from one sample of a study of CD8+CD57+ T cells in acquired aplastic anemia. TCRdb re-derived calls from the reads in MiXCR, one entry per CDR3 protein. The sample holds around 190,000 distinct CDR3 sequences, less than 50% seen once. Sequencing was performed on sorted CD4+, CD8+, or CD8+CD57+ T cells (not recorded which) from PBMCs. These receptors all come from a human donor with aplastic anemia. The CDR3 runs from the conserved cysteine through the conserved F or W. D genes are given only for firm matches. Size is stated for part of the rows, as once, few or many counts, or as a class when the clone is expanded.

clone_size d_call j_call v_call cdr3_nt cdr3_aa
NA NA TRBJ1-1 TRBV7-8 TGTGCCAGCAGCTCGCGGGACACGAACACTGACGCTTTCTTT CASSSRDTNTDAFF
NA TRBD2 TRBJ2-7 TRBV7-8 TGTGCCAGCACCAGTCCCGGGACTAGCGGGAGTTTATACGAGCAGTACTTC CASTSPGTSGSLYEQYF
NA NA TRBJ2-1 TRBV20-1 TGCAGTGCTAGAGCTTTCAGAAGCGAAACCTACAATGAGCAGTTCTTC CSARAFRSETYNEQFF
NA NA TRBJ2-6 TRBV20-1 TGCAGTGCTTATCCCCCGGGGGGGGCCAACGTCCTGACTTTC CSAYPPGGANVLTF
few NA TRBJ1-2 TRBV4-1 TGCGCCAGCAGCCCCAAACCCGACCCAGGTGGCTACACCTTC CASSPKPDPGGYTF
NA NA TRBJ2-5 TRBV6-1 TGTGCCAGCAGTGAGGGGAGCGTGCTGCAAGAGACCCAGTACTTC CASSEGSVLQETQYF
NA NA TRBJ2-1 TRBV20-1 TGCAGTGCTAGAACTTTAGGGACCTTATACAATGAGCAGTTCTTC CSARTLGTLYNEQFF
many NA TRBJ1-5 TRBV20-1 TGCAGTGCTGCGTGGGGGGCGGAGGGCAATCAGCCCCAGCATTTT CSAAWGAEGNQPQHF
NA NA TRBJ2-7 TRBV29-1 TGCAGCGTCTTGGACATTGCCCGTGGGCAGTACTTC CSVLDIARGQYF
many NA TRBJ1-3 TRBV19 TGTGCCAGTAGTAAACCTTTGGGGAGCTCTGGAAACACCATATATTTT CASSKPLGSSGNTIYF
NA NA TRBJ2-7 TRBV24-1 TGTGCCACCAGTGAAAAAAGACAGGTAGGCTCCTACGAGCAGTACTTC CATSEKRQVGSYEQYF
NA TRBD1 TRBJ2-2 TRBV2 TGTGCCAGCAGACAACAGGGGGCGAGCACCGGGGAGCTGTTTTTT CASRQQGASTGELFF
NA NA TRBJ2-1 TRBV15 TGTGCCACCAGCAGCTTACAGGGTAACAATGAGCAGTTCTTC CATSSLQGNNEQFF